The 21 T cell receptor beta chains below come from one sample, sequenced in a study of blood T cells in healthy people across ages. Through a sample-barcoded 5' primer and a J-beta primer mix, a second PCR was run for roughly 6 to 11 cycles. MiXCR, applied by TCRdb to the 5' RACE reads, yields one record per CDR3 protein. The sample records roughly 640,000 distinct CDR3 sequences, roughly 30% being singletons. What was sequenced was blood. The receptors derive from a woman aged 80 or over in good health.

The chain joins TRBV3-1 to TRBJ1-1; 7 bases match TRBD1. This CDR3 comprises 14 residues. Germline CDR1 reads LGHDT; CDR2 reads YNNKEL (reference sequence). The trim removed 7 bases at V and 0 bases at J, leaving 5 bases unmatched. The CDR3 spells CASTRDRVNTEAFF. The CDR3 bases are TGTGCCAGCACAAGAGACAGGGTGAACACTGAAGCTTTCTTT.

In DNA, the CDR3 is TGTGCCAGCAGTGGAGGGCTCCAGGGGGCCCACGAGCAGTACTTC. Its protein product is CASSGGLQGAHEQYF. The chain combines TRBV25-1 with TRBJ2-7; 8 bases are shared with TRBD1. This CDR3 is built from 15 residues. After removal of 4 bases from V and 5 bases from J, the junction contained 10 bases not matched to a gene. Germline V gives CDR1 MGHDK, CDR2 SYGVNS.

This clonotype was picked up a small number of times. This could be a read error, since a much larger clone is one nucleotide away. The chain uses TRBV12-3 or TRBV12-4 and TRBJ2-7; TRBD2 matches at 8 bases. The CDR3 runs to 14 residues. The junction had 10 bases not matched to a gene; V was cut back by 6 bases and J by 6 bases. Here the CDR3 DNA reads TGTGCCAGCAGCCAGATAGGAGCGGGGGTCGAGCAGTACTTC. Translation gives CASSQIGAGVEQYF.

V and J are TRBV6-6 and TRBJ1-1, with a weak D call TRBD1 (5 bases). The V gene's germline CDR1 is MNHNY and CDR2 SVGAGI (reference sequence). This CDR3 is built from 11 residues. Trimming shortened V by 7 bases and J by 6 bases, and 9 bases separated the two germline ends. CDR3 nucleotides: TGTGCCAGCACTCGGGGGGCTGAAGCTTTCTTT. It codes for CASTRGAEAFF.

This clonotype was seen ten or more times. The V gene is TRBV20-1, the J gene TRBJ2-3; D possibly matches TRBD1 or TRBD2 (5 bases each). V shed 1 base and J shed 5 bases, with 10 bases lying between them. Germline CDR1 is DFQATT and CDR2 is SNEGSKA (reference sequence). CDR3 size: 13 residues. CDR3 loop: CSARGDPEDTQYF. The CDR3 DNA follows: TGCAGTGCTAGAGGGGACCCAGAAGATACGCAGTATTTT.

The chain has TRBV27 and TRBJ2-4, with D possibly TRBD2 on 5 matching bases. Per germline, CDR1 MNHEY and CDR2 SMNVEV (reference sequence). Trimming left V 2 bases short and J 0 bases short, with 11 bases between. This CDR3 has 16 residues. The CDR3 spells CASSLRVAGAKNIQYF. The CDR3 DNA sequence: TGTGCCAGCAGTTTAAGGGTCGCGGGAGCCAAAAACATTCAGTACTTC.

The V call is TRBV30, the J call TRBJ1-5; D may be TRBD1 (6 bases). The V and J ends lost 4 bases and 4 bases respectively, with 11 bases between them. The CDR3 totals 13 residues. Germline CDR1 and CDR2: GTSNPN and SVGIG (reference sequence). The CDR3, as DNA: TGTGCCTGGAATAGTCAGGGGAATCAGCCCCAGCATTTT. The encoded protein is CAWNSQGNQPQHF.

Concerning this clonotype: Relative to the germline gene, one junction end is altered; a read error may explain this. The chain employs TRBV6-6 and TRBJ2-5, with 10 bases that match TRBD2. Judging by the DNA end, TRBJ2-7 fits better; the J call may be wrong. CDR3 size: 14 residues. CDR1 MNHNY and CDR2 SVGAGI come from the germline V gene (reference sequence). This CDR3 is CAGSYSGGAYEQYF. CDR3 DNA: TGTGCCGGCAGTTACAGCGGGGGGGCCTACGAGCAGTACTTC.

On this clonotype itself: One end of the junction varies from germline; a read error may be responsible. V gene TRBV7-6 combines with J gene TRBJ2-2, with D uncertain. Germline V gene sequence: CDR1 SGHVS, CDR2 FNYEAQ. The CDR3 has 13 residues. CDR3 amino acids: CASSRTHTAELFF. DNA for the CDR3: TGTGCCAGCAGTCGGACCCACACCGCGGAGCTGTTTTTT.

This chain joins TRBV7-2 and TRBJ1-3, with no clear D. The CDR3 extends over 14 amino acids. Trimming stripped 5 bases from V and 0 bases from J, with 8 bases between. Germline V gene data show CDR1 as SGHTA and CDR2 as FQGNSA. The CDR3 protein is CASSPQISGNTIYF. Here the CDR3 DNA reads TGTGCCAGCAGCCCACAGATCTCTGGAAACACCATATATTTT.

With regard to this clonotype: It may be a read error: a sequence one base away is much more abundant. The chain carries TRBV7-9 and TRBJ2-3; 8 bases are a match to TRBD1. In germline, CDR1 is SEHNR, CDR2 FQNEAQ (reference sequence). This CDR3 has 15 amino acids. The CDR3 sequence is CASSQGAGITGTQYF. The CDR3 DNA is TGTGCCAGCAGCCAGGGGGCAGGGATCACAGGTACGCAGTATTTT.

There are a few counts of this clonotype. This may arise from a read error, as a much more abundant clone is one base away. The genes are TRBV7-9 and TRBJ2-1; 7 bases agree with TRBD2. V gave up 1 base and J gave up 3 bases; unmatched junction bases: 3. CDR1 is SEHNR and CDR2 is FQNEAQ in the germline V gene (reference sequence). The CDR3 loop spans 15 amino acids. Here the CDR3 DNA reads TGTGCCAGCAGCTTAGAGAGCGGGGTCTACAATGAGCAGTTCTTC. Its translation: CASSLESGVYNEQFF.

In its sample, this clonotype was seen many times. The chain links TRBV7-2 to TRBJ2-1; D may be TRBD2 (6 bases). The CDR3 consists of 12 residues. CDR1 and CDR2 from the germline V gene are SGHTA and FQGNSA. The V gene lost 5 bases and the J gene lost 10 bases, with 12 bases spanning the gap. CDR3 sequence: CASSRDFGEQFF. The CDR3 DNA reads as TGTGCCAGCAGCCGGGACTTTGGGGAGCAGTTCTTC.

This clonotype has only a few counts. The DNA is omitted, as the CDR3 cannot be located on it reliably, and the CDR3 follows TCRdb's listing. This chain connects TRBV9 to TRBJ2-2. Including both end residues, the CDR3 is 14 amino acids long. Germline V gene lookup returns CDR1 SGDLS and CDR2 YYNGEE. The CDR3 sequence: CASSVAAGTGERFF.

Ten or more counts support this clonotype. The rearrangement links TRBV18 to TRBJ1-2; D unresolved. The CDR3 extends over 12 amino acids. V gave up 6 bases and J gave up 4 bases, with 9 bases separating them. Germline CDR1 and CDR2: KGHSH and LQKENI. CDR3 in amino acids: CASSLPGYGYTF. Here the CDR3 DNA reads TGTGCCAGCTCCCTTCCGGGCTATGGCTACACCTTC.

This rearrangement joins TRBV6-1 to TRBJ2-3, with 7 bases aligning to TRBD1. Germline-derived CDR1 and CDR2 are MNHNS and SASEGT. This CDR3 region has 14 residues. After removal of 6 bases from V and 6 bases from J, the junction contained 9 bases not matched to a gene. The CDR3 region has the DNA TGTGCCAGCAGGAGGGGGACAGAACCGGATACGCAGTATTTT. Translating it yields CASRRGTEPDTQYF.

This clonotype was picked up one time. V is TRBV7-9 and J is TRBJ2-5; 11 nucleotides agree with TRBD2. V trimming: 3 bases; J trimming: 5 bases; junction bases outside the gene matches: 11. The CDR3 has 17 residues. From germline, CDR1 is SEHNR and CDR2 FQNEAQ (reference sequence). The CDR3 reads CASSFSGGATIMETQYF. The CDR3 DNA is TGTGCCAGCAGCTTTAGCGGGGGGGCGACGATCATGGAGACCCAGTACTTC.

The CDR3 region is CASSSGLADDFTDTQYF. The CDR3 DNA sequence: TGTGCCAGCAGTTCCGGACTAGCGGACGACTTCACAGATACGCAGTATTTT. V is TRBV27 and J is TRBJ2-3; 10 bases line up with TRBD2. The length of the CDR3 is 17 residues. The V segment lost 4 bases and the J segment 2 bases; nucleotides outside the gene matches: 9. From germline, CDR1 is MNHEY and CDR2 SMNVEV (reference sequence).

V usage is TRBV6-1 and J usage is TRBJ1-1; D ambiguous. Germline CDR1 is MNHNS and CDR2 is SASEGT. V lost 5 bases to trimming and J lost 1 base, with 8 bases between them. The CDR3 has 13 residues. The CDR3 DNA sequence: TGTGCCAGCAGTTGGCAGCCGAACACTGAAGCTTTCTTT. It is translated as CASSWQPNTEAFF.

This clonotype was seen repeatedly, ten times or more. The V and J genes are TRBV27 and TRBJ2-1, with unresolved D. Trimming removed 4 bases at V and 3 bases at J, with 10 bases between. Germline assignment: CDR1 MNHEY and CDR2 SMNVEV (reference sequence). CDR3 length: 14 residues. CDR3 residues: CASSSPLDYNEQFF. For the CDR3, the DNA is TGTGCCAGCAGTTCACCCCTGGACTACAATGAGCAGTTCTTC.

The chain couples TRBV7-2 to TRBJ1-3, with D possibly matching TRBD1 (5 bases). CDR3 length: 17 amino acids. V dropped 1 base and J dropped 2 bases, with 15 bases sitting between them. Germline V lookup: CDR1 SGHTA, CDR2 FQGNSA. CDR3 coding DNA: TGTGCCAGCAGCTTAGGTTATGGGGGGACCACTGGAAACACCATATATTTT. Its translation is CASSLGYGGTTGNTIYF.